This TCR beta chain was recorded in a study of regulatory T cells in long-lasting Graves disease. Findings and caveats of the study: Among samples with persistent disease, TRBV28, TRBJ1-2 and TRBJ2-5 were favored. Examination was confined to peripheral blood, excluding thyroid tissue.

This clonotype was seen many times. Its matching antigen is unknown. Investigators prepared the TCR beta libraries by applying iRepertoire HTBI primers and Arm-PCR of CDR3 regions. TCRdb reanalysed the multiplex PCR reads using MiXCR and keeps one entry per CDR3 protein. The sample holds around 500,000 distinct CDR3 sequences, 13% seen once. This CDR3 has 13 residues. V lost 6 bases, J lost 8 bases, and 19 bases lay in between. The germline V gene has CDR1 GTSNPN and CDR2 SVGIG (reference sequence). Sample time point: newly diagnosed GD, antithyroid drugs for less than 3 months. Scientists built the TCR library using RNA that was extracted from PBMCs. These data were likewise used in another study, on T cells in Graves' hyperthyroidism and ophthalmopathy. That source reports: The model anticipated ophthalmopathy a median around 6 months pre-onset.

This receptor was obtained from a young man with Graves disease. V gene TRBV30 combines with J gene TRBJ1-1; weak D call: TRBD1 (5 bases). The starting material was peripheral blood mononuclear cells (PBMCs), obtained at new diagnosis, from a patient treated with antithyroid drugs. CDR3 sequence (DNA): TGTGCCTGTTCTAGGGACGGATCATCAGAAGCTTTCTTT. It translates to CACSRDGSSEAFF. Variable domain in full (rest from reference TRBV30 and TRBJ1-1): SQTIHQWPATLVQPVGSPLSLECTVEGTSNPNLYWYRQAAGRGLQLLFYSVGIGQISSEVPQNLSASRPQDRQFILSSKKLLLSDSGFYLCACSRDGSSEAFFGQGTRLTVV.